This TCR beta chain was sequenced in a study of CD8+CD57+ T cells in acquired aplastic anemia. Genomic DNA, the template, was used for profiling of the TCR beta VDJ and CDR3. TCRdb reprocessed the reads with MiXCR, giving one entry per CDR3 protein. The table records roughly 420,000 distinct CDR3 sequences, roughly 64% of them present only once. Between the trimmed V and J ends, which lost 3 bases and 4 bases, there was a span of 22 bases. There are 17 residues in the CDR3. CDR1 and CDR2 from the germline V gene are SGHTA and FQGTGA. Study conclusions and caveats: Around 30 sequences, all CD8+ CDR3, were shared between patients and controls.

For this clonotype: Its antigen is unknown.

The sequence came from a human donor in good health, serving as a control. Sequences were obtained from sorted CD4+, CD8+, or CD8+CD57+ T cells (not recorded which) from PBMCs. J is TRBJ2-7 and V is TRBV7-3; no clear D gene. The CDR3, as DNA: TGTGCCAGCAGCTTCTTTCCAGCCCCAGAGACCCAGTACGAGCAGTACTTC. Its translation is CASSFFPAPETQYEQYF.